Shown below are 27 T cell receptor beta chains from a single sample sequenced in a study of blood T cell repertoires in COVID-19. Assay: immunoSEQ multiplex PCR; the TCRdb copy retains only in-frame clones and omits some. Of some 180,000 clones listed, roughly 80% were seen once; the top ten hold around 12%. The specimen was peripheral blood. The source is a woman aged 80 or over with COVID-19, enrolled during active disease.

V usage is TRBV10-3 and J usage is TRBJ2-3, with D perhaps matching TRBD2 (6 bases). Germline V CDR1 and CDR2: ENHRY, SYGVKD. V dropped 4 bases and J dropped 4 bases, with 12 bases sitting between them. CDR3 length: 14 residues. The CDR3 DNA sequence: TGTGCCATCAGTGCTAGGGAGGAGGCAGATACGCAGTATTTT. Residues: CAISAREEADTQYF.

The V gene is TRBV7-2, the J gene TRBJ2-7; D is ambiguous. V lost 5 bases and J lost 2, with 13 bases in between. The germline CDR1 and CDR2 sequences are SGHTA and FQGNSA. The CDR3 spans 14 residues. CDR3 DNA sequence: TGTGCCAGCAGCCCAGCAGGCAGGCCCTACGAGCAGTACTTC. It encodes CASSPAGRPYEQYF.

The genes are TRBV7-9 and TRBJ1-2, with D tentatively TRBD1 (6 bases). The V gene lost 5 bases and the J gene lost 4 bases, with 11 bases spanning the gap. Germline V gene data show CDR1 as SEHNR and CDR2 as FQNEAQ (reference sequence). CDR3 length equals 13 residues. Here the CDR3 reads CASSRDILYGYTF. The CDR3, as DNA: TGTGCCAGCAGCCGGGACATACTCTATGGCTACACCTTC.

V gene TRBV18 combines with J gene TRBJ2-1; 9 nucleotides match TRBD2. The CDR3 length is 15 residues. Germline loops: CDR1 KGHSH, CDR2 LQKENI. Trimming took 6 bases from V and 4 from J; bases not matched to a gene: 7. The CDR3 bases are TGTGCCAGCTCCGTTTCTAGCGGGGTTTACAATGAGCAGTTCTTC. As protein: CASSVSSGVYNEQFF.

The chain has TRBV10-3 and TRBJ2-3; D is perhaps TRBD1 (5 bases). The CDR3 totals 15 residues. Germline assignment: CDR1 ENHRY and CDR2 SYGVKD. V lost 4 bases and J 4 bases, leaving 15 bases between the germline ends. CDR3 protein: CAISGIDSVSDTQYF. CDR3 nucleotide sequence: TGTGCCATCAGTGGAATAGACAGTGTATCAGATACGCAGTATTTT.

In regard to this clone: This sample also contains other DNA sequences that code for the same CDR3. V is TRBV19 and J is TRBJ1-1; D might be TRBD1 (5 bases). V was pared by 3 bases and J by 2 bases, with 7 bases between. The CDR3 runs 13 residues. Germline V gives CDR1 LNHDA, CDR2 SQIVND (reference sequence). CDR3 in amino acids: CASSMGGNTEAFF. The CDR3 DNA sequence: TGTGCCAGTAGTATGGGGGGTAACACTGAAGCTTTCTTT.

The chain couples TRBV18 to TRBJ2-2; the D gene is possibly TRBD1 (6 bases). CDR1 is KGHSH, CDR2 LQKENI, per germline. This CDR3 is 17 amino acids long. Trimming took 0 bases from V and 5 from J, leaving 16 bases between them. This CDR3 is CASSPPRGTKKTGELFF. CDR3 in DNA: TGTGCCAGCTCACCACCAAGGGGGACAAAGAAAACCGGGGAGCTGTTTTTT.

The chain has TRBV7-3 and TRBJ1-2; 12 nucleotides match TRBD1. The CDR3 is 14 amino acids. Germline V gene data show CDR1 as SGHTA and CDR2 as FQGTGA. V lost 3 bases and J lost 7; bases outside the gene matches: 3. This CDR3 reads CASSLGQGASGYTF. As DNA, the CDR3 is TGTGCCAGCAGCTTGGGACAGGGGGCTTCTGGCTACACCTTC. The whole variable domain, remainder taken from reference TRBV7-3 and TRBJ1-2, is GAGVSQTPSNKVTEKGKYVELRCDPISGHTALYWYRQSLGQGPEFLIYFQGTGAADDSGLPNDRFFAVRPEGSVSTLKIQRTERGDSAVYLCASSLGQGASGYTFGSGTRLTVV.

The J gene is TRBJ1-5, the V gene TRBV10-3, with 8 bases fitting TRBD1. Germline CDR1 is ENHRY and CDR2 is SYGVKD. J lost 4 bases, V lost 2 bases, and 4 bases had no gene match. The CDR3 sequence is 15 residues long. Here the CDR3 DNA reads TGTGCCATCAGTGAGGGCAGGACAGGGAATCAGCCCCAGCATTTT. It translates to CAISEGRTGNQPQHF.

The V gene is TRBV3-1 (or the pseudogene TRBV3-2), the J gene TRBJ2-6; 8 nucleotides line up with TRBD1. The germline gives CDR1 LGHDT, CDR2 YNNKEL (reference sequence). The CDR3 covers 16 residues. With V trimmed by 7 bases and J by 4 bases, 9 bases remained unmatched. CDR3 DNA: TGTGCCAGCACCCCGCAGGGGGCGCACGGGGCCAACGTCCTGACTTTC. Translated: CASTPQGAHGANVLTF.

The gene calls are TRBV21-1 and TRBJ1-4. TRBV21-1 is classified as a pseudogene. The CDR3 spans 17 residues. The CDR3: CASSKAPDGGPGEKLFF. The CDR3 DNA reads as TGTGCCAGCAGCAAAGCGCCAGACGGCGGCCCGGGGGAAAAACTGTTTTTT.

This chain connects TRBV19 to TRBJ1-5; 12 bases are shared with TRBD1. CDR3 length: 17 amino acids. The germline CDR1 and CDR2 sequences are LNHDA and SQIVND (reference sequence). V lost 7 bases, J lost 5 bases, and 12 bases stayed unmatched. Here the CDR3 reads CASTSPPGQGADQPQHF. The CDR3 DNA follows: TGTGCCAGTACCTCACCACCGGGACAGGGGGCAGATCAGCCCCAGCATTTT.

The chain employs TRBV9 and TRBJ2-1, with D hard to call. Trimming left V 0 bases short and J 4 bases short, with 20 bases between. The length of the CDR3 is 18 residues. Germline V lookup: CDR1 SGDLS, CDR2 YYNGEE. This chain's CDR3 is CASSVDEREDWLYNEQFF. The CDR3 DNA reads TGTGCCAGCAGCGTAGATGAAAGAGAAGACTGGCTATACAATGAGCAGTTCTTC.

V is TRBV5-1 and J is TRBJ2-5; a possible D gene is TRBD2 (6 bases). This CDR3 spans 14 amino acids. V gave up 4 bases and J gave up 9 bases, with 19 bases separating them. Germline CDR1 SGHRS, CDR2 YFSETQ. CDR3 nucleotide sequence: TGCGCCAGCAGCCTTTACGACTGGGCGGGGTCCCAGTACTTC. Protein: CASSLYDWAGSQYF.

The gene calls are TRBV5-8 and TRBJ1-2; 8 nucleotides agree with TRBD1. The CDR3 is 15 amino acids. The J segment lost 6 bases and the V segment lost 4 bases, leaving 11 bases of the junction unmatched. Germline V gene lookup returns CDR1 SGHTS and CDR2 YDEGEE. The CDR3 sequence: CASSLIRGRENGYTF. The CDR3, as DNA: TGTGCCAGCAGCCTTATCAGGGGGCGCGAAAATGGCTACACCTTC.

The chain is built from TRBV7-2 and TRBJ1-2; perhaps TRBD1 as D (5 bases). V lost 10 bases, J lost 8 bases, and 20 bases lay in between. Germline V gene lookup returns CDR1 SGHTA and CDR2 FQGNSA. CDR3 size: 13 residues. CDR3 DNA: TGTGCCACCAGTCCGGGGGATCGTTTCGGCTACACCTTC. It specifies CATSPGDRFGYTF.

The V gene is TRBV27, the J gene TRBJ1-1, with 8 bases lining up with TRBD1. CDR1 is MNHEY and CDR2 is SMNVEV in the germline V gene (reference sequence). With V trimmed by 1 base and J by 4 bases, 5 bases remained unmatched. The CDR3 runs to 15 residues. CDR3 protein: CASSLYQGAITEAFF. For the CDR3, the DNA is TGTGCCAGCAGTTTATACCAGGGGGCCATCACTGAAGCTTTCTTT.

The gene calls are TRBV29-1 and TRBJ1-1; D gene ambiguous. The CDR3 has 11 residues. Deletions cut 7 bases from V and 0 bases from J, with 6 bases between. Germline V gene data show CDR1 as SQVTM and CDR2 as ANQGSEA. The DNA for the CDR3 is TGCAGCGGTAGCTTGAACACTGAAGCTTTCTTT. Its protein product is CSGSLNTEAFF. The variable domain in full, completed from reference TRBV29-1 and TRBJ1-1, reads SAVISQKPSRDICQRGTSLTIQCQVDSQVTMMFWYRQQPGQSLTLIATANQGSEATYESGFVIDKFPISRPNLTFSTLTVSNMSPEDSSIYLCSGSLNTEAFFGQGTRLTVV.

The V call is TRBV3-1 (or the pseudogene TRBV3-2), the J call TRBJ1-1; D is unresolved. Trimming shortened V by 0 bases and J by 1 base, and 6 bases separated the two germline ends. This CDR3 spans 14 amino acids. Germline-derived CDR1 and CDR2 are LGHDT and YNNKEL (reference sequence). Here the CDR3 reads CASSQESRNTEAFF. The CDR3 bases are TGTGCCAGCAGCCAAGAATCCAGGAACACTGAAGCTTTCTTT.

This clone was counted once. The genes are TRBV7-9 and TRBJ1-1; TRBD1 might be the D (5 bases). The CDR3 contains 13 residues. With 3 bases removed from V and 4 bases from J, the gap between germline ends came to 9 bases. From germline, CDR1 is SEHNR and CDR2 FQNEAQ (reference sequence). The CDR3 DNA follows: TGTGCCAGCAGCTTCCAGGGAGGCACTGAAGCTTTCTTT. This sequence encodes CASSFQGGTEAFF.

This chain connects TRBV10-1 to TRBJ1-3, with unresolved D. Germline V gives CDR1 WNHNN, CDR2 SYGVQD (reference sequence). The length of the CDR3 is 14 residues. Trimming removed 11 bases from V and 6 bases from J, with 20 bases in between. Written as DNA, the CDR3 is TGCGCCCTCGACATCGAGGGCGATGAAAACACCATATATTTT. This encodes CALDIEGDENTIYF.

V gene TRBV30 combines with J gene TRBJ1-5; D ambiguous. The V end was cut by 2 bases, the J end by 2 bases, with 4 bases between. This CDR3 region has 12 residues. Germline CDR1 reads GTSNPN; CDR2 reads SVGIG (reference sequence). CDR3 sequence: CAWSSRNQPQHF. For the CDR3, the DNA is TGTGCCTGGAGTAGCCGCAATCAGCCCCAGCATTTT.

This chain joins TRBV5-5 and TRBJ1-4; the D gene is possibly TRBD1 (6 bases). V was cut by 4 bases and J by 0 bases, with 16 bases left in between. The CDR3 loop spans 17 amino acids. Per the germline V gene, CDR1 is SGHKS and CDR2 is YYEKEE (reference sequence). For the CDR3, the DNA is TGTGCCAGCAGCCCGGACAGAGCCTTTTCAACTAATGAAAAACTGTTTTTT. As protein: CASSPDRAFSTNEKLFF.

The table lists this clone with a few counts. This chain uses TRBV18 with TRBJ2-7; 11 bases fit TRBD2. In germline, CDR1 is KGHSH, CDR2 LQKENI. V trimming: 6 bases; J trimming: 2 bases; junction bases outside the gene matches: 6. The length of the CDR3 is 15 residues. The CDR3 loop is CASSLGLAAPYEQYF. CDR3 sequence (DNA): TGTGCCAGCTCCCTGGGACTAGCGGCCCCCTACGAGCAGTACTTC.

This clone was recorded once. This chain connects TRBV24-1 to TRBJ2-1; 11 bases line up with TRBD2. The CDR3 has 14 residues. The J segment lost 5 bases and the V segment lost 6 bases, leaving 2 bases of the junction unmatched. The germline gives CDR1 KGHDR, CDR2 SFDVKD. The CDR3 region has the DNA TGTGCCACCAGTCCTAGCGGGGGGAACAATGAGCAGTTCTTC. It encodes CATSPSGGNNEQFF.

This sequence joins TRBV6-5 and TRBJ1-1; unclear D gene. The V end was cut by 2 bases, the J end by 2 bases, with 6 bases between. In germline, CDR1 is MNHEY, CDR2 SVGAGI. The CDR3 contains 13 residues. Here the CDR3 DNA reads TGTGCCAGCAGTTACATGGCAAACACTGAAGCTTTCTTT. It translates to CASSYMANTEAFF.

CDR3 protein: CASSLQGTTGEKLFF. In DNA, the CDR3 is TGTGCCAGCAGCTTACAGGGAACTACGGGTGAAAAACTGTTTTTT. The V call is TRBV11-3, the J call TRBJ1-4, with TRBD1 as a possible D gene (5 bases). The germline V and J ends were trimmed by 2 bases and 7 bases, with 14 bases remaining between them. The CDR3 has 15 amino acids. Germline V lookup: CDR1 SGHNT, CDR2 YENEEA. The variable domain in full, with the rest retrieved from reference TRBV11-3 and TRBJ1-4, is EAGVVQSPRYKIIEKKQPVAFWCNPISGHNTLYWYLQNLGQGPELLIRYENEEAVDDSQLPKDRFSAERLKGVDSTLKIQPAELGDSAVYLCASSLQGTTGEKLFFGSGTQLSVL.